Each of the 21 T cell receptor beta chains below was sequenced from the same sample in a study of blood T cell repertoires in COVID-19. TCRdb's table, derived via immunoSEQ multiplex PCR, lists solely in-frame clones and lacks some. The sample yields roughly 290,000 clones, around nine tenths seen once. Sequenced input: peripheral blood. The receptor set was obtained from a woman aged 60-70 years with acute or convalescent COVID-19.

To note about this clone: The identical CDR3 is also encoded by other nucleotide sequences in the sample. In DNA, the CDR3 is TGTGCCAGCAGCCTTGGACAGGGCGGGGAGCAGTACTTC. Its protein is CASSLGQGGEQYF. The chain is built from TRBV7-3 and TRBJ2-7; 8 bases match TRBD1. V lost 5 bases to trimming and J lost 7 bases; unmatched junction nucleotides: 7. CDR3 length: 13 amino acids. Germline values: CDR1 SGHTA, CDR2 FQGTGA.

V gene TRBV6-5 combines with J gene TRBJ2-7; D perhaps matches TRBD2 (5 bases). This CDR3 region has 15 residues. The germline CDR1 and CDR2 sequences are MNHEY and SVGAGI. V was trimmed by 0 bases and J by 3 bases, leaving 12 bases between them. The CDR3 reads CASSYSTARVYEQYF. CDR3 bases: TGTGCCAGCAGTTACTCGACGGCGAGGGTCTACGAGCAGTACTTC.

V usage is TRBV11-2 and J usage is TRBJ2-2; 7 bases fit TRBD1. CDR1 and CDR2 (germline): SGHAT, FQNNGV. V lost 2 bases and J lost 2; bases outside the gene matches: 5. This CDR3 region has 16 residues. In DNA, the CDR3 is TGTGCCAGCAGCTTAAGGGACAGAATAAACACCGGGGAGCTGTTTTTT. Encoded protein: CASSLRDRINTGELFF.

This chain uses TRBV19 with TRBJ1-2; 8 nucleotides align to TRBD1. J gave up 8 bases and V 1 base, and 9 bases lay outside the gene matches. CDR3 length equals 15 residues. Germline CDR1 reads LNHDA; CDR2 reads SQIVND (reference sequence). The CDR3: CASSIGGTGPRGYTF. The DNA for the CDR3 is TGTGCCAGTAGTATAGGCGGGACAGGCCCTCGAGGCTACACCTTC. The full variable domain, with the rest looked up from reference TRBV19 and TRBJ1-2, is DGGITQSPKYLFRKEGQNVTLSCEQNLNHDAMYWYRQDPGQGLRLIYYSQIVNDFQKGDIAEGYSVSREKKESFPLTVTSAQKNPTAFYLCASSIGGTGPRGYTFGSGTRLTVV.

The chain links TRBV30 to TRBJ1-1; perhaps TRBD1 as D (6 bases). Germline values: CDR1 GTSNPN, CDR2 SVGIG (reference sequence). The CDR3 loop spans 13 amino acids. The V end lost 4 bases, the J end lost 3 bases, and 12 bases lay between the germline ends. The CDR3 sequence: CAWMGHADTEAFF. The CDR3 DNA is TGTGCCTGGATGGGACATGCGGACACTGAAGCTTTCTTT.

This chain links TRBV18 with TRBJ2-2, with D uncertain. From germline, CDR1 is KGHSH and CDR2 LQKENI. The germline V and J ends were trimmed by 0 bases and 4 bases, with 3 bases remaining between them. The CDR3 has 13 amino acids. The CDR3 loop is CASSPPSTGELFF. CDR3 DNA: TGTGCCAGCTCACCACCGAGCACCGGGGAGCTGTTTTTT. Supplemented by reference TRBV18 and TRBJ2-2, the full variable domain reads NAGVMQNPRHLVRRRGQEARLRCSPMKGHSHVYWYRQLPEEGLKFMVYLQKENIIDESGMPKERFSAEFPKEGPSILRIQQVVRGDSAAYFCASSPPSTGELFFGEGSRLTVL.

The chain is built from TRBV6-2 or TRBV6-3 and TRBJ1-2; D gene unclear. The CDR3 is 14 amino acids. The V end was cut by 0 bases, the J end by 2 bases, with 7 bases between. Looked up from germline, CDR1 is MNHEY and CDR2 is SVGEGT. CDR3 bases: TGTGCCAGCAGTTACTCAAACAGAAACTATGGCTACACCTTC. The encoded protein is CASSYSNRNYGYTF.

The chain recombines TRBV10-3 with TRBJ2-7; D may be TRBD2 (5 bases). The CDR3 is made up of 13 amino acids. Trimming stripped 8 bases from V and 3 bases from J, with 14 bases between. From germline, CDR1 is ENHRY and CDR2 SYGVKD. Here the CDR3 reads CAIGEGRDYEQYF. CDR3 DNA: TGTGCCATCGGAGAGGGCAGAGACTACGAGCAGTACTTC.

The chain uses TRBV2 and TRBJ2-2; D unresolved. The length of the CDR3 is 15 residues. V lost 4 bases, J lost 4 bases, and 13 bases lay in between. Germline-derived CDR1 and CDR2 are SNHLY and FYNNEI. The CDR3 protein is CASSGSSLATGELFF. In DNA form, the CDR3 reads TGTGCCAGCAGTGGTAGTAGCTTGGCCACCGGGGAGCTGTTTTTT.

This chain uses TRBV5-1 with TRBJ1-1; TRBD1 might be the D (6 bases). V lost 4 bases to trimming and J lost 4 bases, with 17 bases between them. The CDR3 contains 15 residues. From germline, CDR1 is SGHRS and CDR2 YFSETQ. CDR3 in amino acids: CASSPDQGLVTEAFF. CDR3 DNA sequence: TGCGCCAGCAGCCCCGACCAGGGGTTGGTCACTGAAGCTTTCTTT.

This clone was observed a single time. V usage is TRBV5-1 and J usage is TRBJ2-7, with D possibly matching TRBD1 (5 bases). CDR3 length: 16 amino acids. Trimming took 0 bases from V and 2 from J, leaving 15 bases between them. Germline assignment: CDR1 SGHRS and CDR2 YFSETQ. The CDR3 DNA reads TGCGCCAGCAGCTTGGTTTCAGGGCTTCCCGCCTACGAGCAGTACTTC. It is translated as CASSLVSGLPAYEQYF.

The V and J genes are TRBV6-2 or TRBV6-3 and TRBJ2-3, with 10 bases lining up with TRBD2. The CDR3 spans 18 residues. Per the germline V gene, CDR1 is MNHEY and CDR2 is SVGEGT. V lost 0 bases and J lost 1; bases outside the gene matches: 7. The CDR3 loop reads CASSYSVSSGRGTDTQYF. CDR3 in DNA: TGTGCCAGCAGTTACTCGGTCTCTAGCGGGAGAGGCACAGATACGCAGTATTTT.

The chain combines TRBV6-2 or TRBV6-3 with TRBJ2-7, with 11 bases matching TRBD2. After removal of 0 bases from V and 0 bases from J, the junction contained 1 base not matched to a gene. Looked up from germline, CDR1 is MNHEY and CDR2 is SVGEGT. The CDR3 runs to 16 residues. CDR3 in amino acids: CASSYSLAGVSYEQYF. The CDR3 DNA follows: TGTGCCAGCAGTTACTCACTAGCGGGGGTCTCCTACGAGCAGTACTTC.

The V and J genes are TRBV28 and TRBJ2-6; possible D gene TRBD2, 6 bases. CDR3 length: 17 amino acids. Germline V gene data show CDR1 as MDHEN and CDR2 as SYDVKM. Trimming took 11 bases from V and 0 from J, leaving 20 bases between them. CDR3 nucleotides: TGTGCCTCACGGGGGAACAGTCCAGTCTCTGGGGCCAACGTCCTGACTTTC. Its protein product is CASRGNSPVSGANVLTF.

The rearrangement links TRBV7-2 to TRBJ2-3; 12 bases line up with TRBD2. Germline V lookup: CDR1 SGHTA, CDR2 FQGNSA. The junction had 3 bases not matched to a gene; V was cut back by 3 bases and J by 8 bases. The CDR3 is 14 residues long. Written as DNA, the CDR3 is TGTGCCAGCAGCTTGACTAGCGGGGGTGCTACGCAGTATTTT. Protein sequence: CASSLTSGGATQYF.

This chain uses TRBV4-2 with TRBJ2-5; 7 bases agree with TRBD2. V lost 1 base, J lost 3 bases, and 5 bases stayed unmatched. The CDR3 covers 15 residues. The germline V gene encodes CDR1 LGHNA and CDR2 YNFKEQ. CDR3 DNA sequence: TGTGCCAGCAGCCAAGTTCCGGGAGGCAAAGAGACCCAGTACTTC. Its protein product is CASSQVPGGKETQYF.

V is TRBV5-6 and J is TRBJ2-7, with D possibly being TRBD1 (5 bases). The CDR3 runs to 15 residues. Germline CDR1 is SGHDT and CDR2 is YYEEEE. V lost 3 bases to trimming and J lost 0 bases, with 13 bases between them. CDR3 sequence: CASSYRSLSSYEQYF. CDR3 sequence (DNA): TGTGCCAGCAGCTACAGGAGCCTGAGCTCCTACGAGCAGTACTTC.

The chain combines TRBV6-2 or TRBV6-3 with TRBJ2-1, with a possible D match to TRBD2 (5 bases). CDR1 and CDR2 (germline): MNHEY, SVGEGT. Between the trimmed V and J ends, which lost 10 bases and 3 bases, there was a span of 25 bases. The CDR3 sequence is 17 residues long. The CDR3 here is CATSSPPPGIVYNEQFF. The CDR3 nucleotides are TGTGCCACCAGCTCTCCCCCCCCCGGGATAGTCTACAATGAGCAGTTCTTC.

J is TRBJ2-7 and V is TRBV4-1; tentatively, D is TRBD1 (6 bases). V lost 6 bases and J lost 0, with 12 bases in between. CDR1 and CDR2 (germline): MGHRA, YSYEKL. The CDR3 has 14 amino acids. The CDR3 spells CASRYRASSYEQYF. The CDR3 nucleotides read TGCGCCAGCAGGTACAGGGCGTCCTCCTACGAGCAGTACTTC.

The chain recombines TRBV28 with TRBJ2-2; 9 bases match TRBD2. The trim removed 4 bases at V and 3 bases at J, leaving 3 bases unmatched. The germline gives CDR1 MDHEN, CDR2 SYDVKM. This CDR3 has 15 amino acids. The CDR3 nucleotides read TGTGCCAGCAGTTCCCTAGCGGGGTACACCGGGGAGCTGTTTTTT. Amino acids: CASSSLAGYTGELFF. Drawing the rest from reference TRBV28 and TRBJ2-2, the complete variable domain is DVKVTQSSRYLVKRTGEKVFLECVQDMDHENMFWYRQDPGLGLRLIYFSYDVKMKEKGDIPEGYSVSREKKERFSLILESASTNQTSMYLCASSSLAGYTGELFFGEGSRLTVL.

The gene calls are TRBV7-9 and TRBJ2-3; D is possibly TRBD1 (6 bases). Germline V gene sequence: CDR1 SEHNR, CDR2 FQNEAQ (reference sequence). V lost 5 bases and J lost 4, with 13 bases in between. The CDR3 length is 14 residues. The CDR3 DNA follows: TGTGCCAGCAGCCTTCGACAGGAGGCAGATACGCAGTATTTT. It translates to CASSLRQEADTQYF.